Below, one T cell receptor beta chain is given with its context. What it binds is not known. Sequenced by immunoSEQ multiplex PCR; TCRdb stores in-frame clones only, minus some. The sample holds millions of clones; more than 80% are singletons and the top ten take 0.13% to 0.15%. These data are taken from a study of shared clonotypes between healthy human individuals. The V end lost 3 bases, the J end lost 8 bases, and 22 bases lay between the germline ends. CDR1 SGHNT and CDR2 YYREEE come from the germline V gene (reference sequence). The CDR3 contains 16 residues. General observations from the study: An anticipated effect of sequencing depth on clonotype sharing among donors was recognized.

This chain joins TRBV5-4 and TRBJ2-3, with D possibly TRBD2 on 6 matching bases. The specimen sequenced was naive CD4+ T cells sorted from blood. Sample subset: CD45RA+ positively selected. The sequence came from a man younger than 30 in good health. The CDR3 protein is CASSSDYYPGFGTQYF. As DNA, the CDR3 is TGTGCCAGCAGCTCGGACTATTACCCGGGTTTCGGTACGCAGTATTTT.